A single sample gave rise to the 18 T cell receptor beta chains below, sequenced in a study of blood T cells in healthy people across ages. Combining a sample-barcoded 5' primer with a J-beta primer mix, a second PCR ran for about 7 to 12 cycles. TCRdb analysed the 5' RACE reads with MiXCR anew, one entry per CDR3 protein. The table has some 1.8 million distinct CDR3 sequences, approximately 40% seen once. Sequencing was done on a sample of blood. All receptors come from a human donor in good health.

The chain is built from TRBV12-3 or TRBV12-4 and TRBJ1-1; D unresolved. This CDR3 spans 12 amino acids. The V end was cut by 3 bases, the J end by 5 bases, with 7 bases between. CDR3 nucleotides: TGTGCCAGCAGTTTGTGGAGAACTGAAGCTTTCTTT. Protein product: CASSLWRTEAFF.

The chain recombines TRBV6-2 or TRBV6-3 with TRBJ1-2; D is unclear. V was cut by 11 bases and J by 10 bases, with 32 bases left in between. This CDR3 comprises 16 residues. Germline V gene sequence: CDR1 MNHEY, CDR2 SVGEGT. The CDR3 nucleotides are TGTGCCCCTAGGCGCCGGTTCAGCCTCATTCGCAACGACTACACCTTC. As protein: CAPRRRFSLIRNDYTF.

The genes are TRBV20-1 and TRBJ1-2; D is unclear. The CDR3 has 14 residues. Between the trimmed V and J ends, which lost 0 bases and 4 bases, there was a span of 12 bases. Looked up from germline, CDR1 is DFQATT and CDR2 is SNEGSKA (reference sequence). The CDR3 loop reads CSARDYKTAYGYTF. DNA of the CDR3: TGCAGTGCTAGAGATTACAAGACGGCCTATGGCTACACCTTC.

The V and J genes are TRBV6-1 and TRBJ2-1, with 10 bases aligning to TRBD1. This CDR3 is built from 17 residues. Losses at the gene ends were 10 bases for V and 2 bases for J; bases not matched to a gene: 14. The V gene's germline CDR1 is MNHNS and CDR2 SASEGT. CDR3 DNA sequence: TGTGCCACCAGCGCGGACAGGGGGTCGGGGCCCTACAATGAGCAGTTCTTC. It yields the protein CATSADRGSGPYNEQFF.

The sample holds many counts of this clonotype. The V and J genes are TRBV15 and TRBJ2-7; 7 positions match TRBD1. The CDR3 is made up of 15 amino acids. Trimming removed 1 base from V and 1 base from J; junction bases left unmatched: 4. Germline V CDR1 and CDR2: LNHNV, YYDKDF (reference sequence). Here the CDR3 reads CATSRVGTASYEQYF. The CDR3 nucleotides are TGTGCCACCAGCAGAGTCGGGACAGCTTCCTACGAGCAGTACTTC. Looking up the rest from reference TRBV15 and TRBJ2-7 gives the full variable domain: DAMVIQNPRYQVTQFGKPVTLSCSQTLNHNVMYWYQQKSSQAPKLLFHYYDKDFNNEADTPDNFQSRRPNTSFCFLDIRSPGLGDTAMYLCATSRVGTASYEQYFGPGTRLTVT.

This sequence joins TRBV7-2 and TRBJ1-5; D remains unclear. Germline lookup yields CDR1 SGHTA and CDR2 FQGNSA. The CDR3 loop spans 12 amino acids. V lost 4 bases and J lost 10, with 11 bases in between. For the CDR3, the DNA is TGTGCCAGCAGCTCAAACCGGGTCCCCCAGCATTTT. Protein sequence: CASSSNRVPQHF.

The CDR3 here is CASRPDRAFSRQDTQYF. CDR3 DNA sequence: TGTGCCAGCAGACCGGACAGGGCTTTTTCGCGGCAAGATACGCAGTATTTT. This chain joins TRBV11-1 and TRBJ2-3, with TRBD1 identical over 8 bases. With 6 bases clipped from V and 5 bases from J, the junction kept 16 bases outside the gene matches. The germline V gene has CDR1 SGHAT and CDR2 FQDESV (reference sequence). This CDR3 has 17 amino acids.

The rearrangement uses TRBV11-2 and TRBJ2-3, with a possible D match to TRBD2 (5 bases). V lost 5 bases and J lost 2, with 11 bases in between. Germline CDR1 and CDR2: SGHAT and FQNNGV. This CDR3 is built from 14 residues. DNA for the CDR3: TGTGCCAGCAGCCTCGGGATTTTCACAGATACGCAGTATTTT. This translates into CASSLGIFTDTQYF.

The rearrangement joins TRBV12-3 or TRBV12-4 to TRBJ2-7; TRBD1 agrees at 7 bases. The CDR3 extends over 14 amino acids. The trim removed 4 bases at V and 3 bases at J, leaving 6 bases unmatched. CDR3 nucleotide sequence: TGTGCCAGCAGTTCTAGGGGGCTTGGCTACGAGCAGTACTTC. Translated: CASSSRGLGYEQYF.

In the case of this clonotype: One base away lies a much larger clone, so this may be a sequencing read error. This sequence joins TRBV7-8 and TRBJ1-4; D is undetermined. Germline V gene data show CDR1 as SGHVS and CDR2 as FQNEAQ. This CDR3 comprises 17 residues. The CDR3 DNA reads TGTGCCAGCAGCTTATTCTGGGGTCTTGCAACTAATGAAGAACTGTTTTTT. Encoded protein: CASSLFWGLATNEELFF. Together with reference TRBV7-8 and TRBJ1-4, the CDR3 gives the full variable domain: GAGVSQSPRYKVAKRGQDVALRCDPISGHVSLFWYQQALGQGPEFLTYFQNEAQLDKSGLPSDRFFAERPEGSVSTLKIQRTQQEDSAVYLCASSLFWGLATNEELFFGSGTQLSVL.

This clonotype was seen more than once but under ten times. The J gene is TRBJ2-3, the V gene TRBV11-2; D possibly uses TRBD1 or TRBD2 (6 bases each). The CDR3 extends over 15 amino acids. Germline loops: CDR1 SGHAT, CDR2 FQNNGV. Trimming cost V 1 base and J 5 bases, with 13 bases left between them. The CDR3 nucleotides read TGTGCCAGCAGCTTAGCCGGGGGCGCGGTAGATACGCAGTATTTT. Its translation: CASSLAGGAVDTQYF. The full variable domain, in which reference TRBV11-2 and TRBJ2-3 provide the parts outside the CDR3, is EAGVAQSPRYKIIEKRQSVAFWCNPISGHATLYWYQQILGQGPKLLIQFQNNGVVDDSQLPKDRFSAERLKGVDSTLKIQPAKLEDSAVYLCASSLAGGAVDTQYFGPGTRLTVL.

This clonotype has more than one count but fewer than ten. This sequence may be a read error, since a much larger clone differs from it by one base. The chain joins TRBV6-2 or TRBV6-3 to TRBJ2-5; the D call may be TRBD1 or TRBD2 (5 bases each). CDR1 MNHEY and CDR2 SVGEGT come from the germline V gene. There are 14 residues in the CDR3. CDR3 DNA sequence: TGTACCAGCAGTTACGAGGGACCCCAAGAGACCCAGTACTTC. Translating it yields CTSSYEGPQETQYF.

This chain connects TRBV7-2 to TRBJ1-5, with no clear D. The CDR3 sequence is 14 residues long. Germline V gives CDR1 SGHTA, CDR2 FQGNSA. Trimming removed 1 base at V and 3 bases at J, with 7 bases between. This chain's CDR3 is CASSLVPANQPQHF. The CDR3 nucleotides are TGTGCCAGCAGCTTAGTGCCAGCCAATCAGCCCCAGCATTTT.

This clonotype was counted a few times. The chain is built from TRBV20-1 and TRBJ2-7; D might be TRBD2 (5 bases). CDR3 length: 14 residues. V lost 6 bases to trimming and J lost 2 bases, with 17 bases between them. In germline, CDR1 is DFQATT, CDR2 SNEGSKA (reference sequence). For the CDR3, the DNA is TGCAGTGCCCCCGGGGTGGGGTTAACCTACGAGCAGTACTTC. Amino acid sequence: CSAPGVGLTYEQYF.

This clonotype has only a few counts. The chain uses TRBV3-1 and TRBJ1-6, with no clear D. Germline-derived CDR1 and CDR2 are LGHDT and YNNKEL (reference sequence). The CDR3 totals 16 residues. The V end lost 1 base, the J end lost 11 bases, and 18 bases lay between the germline ends. CDR3 region: CASSQAGAGPIAPLHF. DNA of the CDR3: TGTGCCAGCAGCCAAGCAGGTGCAGGCCCCATAGCACCCCTCCACTTT.

As for this clonotype: The junction shows a germline mismatch at one end, possibly a read error. The chain employs TRBV2 and TRBJ2-3; 11 bases fit TRBD2. The CDR3 sequence is 15 residues long. CDR1 SNHLY and CDR2 FYNNEI come from the germline V gene. In nucleotides, the CDR3 is TGTGCCAGCAACCGACTAGCGGGGAGCACAGATGCGCAGTATTTT. Protein sequence: CASNRLAGSTDAQYF.

V gene TRBV24-1 combines with J gene TRBJ1-1; maybe TRBD1 (5 bases). The CDR3 consists of 16 residues. Germline assignment: CDR1 KGHDR and CDR2 SFDVKD. Trimming took off 5 bases at V and 0 bases at J, with 15 bases between the two ends. The CDR3 loop reads CATSGGGGGLNTEAFF. The CDR3 nucleotides read TGTGCCACCAGTGGAGGAGGTGGGGGATTGAACACTGAAGCTTTCTTT.

This clonotype was detected many times. The chain carries TRBV12-3 or TRBV12-4 and TRBJ1-1; D not certain. The CDR3 extends over 11 amino acids. The V end was cut by 6 bases, the J end by 7 bases, with 9 bases between. The CDR3 DNA is TGTGCCAGCAGCTTGTCCGGTGAAGCTTTCTTT. Translated, it gives CASSLSGEAFF.